A selection of T cell receptor beta chains follows, all from one sample in a study of T cells after yellow fever vaccination. TCRdb reprocessed the 5' RACE reads via MiXCR and lists one record per CDR3 protein. The sample holds 300,000 to 350,000 distinct CDR3 sequences, 3% to 4.5% seen once. Sequenced here: PBMCs, sampled 5 days after the yellow fever booster vaccination. All receptors come from a man between 18 and 29 years old who received the YFV17D yellow fever vaccine. CDR3s include the opening cysteine and the closing phenylalanine or tryptophan. Fields, in order: D gene, V gene, clone size, J gene, CDR3 length, CDR3 protein, CDR3 DNA. The D gene is left open where the match is weak. Size tells how often a clone was seen (once, few, many) or the class of an expanded clone, and some rows leave it out.

d_gene: -; v_gene: TRBV5-1; abundance: many; j_gene: TRBJ2-1; len: 16; CDR3aa: CASSFPERGTYNEQFF; CDR3nt: TGCGCCAGCAGCTTCCCTGAGAGGGGTACATACAATGAGCAGTTCTTC
d_gene: -; v_gene: TRBV2; abundance: few; j_gene: TRBJ1-1; len: 14; CDR3aa: CASRKIRENTEAFF; CDR3nt: TGTGCCAGCAGGAAAATCAGGGAGAACACTGAAGCTTTCTTT
d_gene: TRBD1; v_gene: TRBV10-2; abundance: many; j_gene: TRBJ1-1; len: 14; CDR3aa: CASSIRDRGAEAFF; CDR3nt: TGCGCCAGCAGTATCAGGGACAGGGGAGCTGAAGCTTTCTTT
d_gene: -; v_gene: TRBV27; abundance: -; j_gene: TRBJ2-1; len: 14; CDR3aa: CASSWSNLNNEQFF; CDR3nt: TGTGCCAGCAGTTGGTCCAATCTTAACAATGAGCAGTTCTTC
d_gene: -; v_gene: TRBV28; abundance: -; j_gene: TRBJ2-1; len: 15; CDR3aa: CASSYPVLGGNEQFF; CDR3nt: TGTGCCAGCAGTTACCCGGTTCTAGGCGGCAATGAGCAGTTCTTC
d_gene: -; v_gene: TRBV19; abundance: few; j_gene: TRBJ1-5; len: 12; CDR3aa: CASSRRWQPQHF; CDR3nt: TGTGCCAGTAGTCGACGTTGGCAGCCCCAGCATTTT
d_gene: -; v_gene: TRBV4-1; abundance: many; j_gene: TRBJ2-4; len: 15; CDR3aa: CASSQDSPRGNIQYF; CDR3nt: TGCGCCAGCAGCCAAGATAGCCCGAGGGGAAACATTCAGTACTTC
d_gene: -; v_gene: TRBV5-1; abundance: -; j_gene: TRBJ2-7; len: 12; CDR3aa: CASRAVSYEQYF; CDR3nt: TGCGCCAGCAGGGCGGTCTCCTACGAGCAGTACTTC
d_gene: TRBD2; v_gene: TRBV20-1; abundance: -; j_gene: TRBJ2-3; len: 15; CDR3aa: CSARDYSGYTDTQYF; CDR3nt: TGCAGTGCTAGAGATTATAGCGGGTACACAGATACGCAGTATTTT
d_gene: TRBD1; v_gene: TRBV19; abundance: few; j_gene: TRBJ1-5; len: 15; CDR3aa: CASSPGQGTYQPQHF; CDR3nt: TGTGCCAGTAGTCCGGGACAGGGGACCTATCAGCCCCAGCATTTT
d_gene: -; v_gene: TRBV7-2; abundance: many; j_gene: TRBJ1-2; len: 14; CDR3aa: CASSFQATEYGYTF; CDR3nt: TGTGCCAGCAGCTTTCAAGCGACAGAATATGGCTACACCTTC
d_gene: -; v_gene: TRBV7-9; abundance: -; j_gene: TRBJ1-1; len: 16; CDR3aa: CASSPNTGTGNTEAFF; CDR3nt: TGTGCCAGCAGCCCCAACACAGGAACCGGGAACACTGAAGCTTTCTTT
d_gene: -; v_gene: TRBV6-6; abundance: -; j_gene: TRBJ2-5; len: 14; CDR3aa: CASSYRQGGETQYF; CDR3nt: TGTGCCAGCAGTTATCGGCAGGGGGGGGAGACCCAGTACTTC
d_gene: TRBD1; v_gene: TRBV27; abundance: -; j_gene: TRBJ2-2; len: 16; CDR3aa: CASTRTGLEMTGELFF; CDR3nt: TGTGCCAGCACCAGGACAGGGCTGGAGATGACCGGGGAGCTGTTTTTT
d_gene: -; v_gene: TRBV5-4; abundance: many; j_gene: TRBJ2-2; len: 18; CDR3aa: CASSLDSRGPVGTGELFF; CDR3nt: TGTGCCAGCAGCTTGGATTCGCGGGGGCCCGTAGGGACCGGGGAGCTGTTTTTT
d_gene: -; v_gene: TRBV12-3/TRBV12-4; abundance: few; j_gene: TRBJ2-5; len: 15; CDR3aa: CASSLRRASGETQYF; CDR3nt: TGTGCCAGCAGTCTCCGCCGGGCCAGCGGGGAGACCCAGTACTTC
d_gene: -; v_gene: TRBV7-9; abundance: few; j_gene: TRBJ2-1; len: 13; CDR3aa: CASSLGMKNEQFF; CDR3nt: TGTGCCAGCAGCTTAGGAATGAAAAATGAGCAGTTCTTC
d_gene: -; v_gene: TRBV29-1; abundance: many; j_gene: TRBJ2-2; len: 12; CDR3aa: CSVDGDTGELFF; CDR3nt: TGCAGCGTTGATGGCGACACCGGGGAGCTGTTTTTT
d_gene: -; v_gene: TRBV7-2; abundance: few; j_gene: TRBJ2-5; len: 16; CDR3aa: CASSLVQAAGEETQYF; CDR3nt: TGTGCCAGCAGCTTAGTCCAAGCGGCAGGGGAAGAGACCCAGTACTTC
d_gene: -; v_gene: TRBV7-2; abundance: -; j_gene: TRBJ1-4; len: 15; CDR3aa: CASSLKTGSAEKLFF; CDR3nt: TGTGCCAGCAGTCTTAAAACAGGGTCGGCGGAAAAACTGTTTTTT
d_gene: TRBD1; v_gene: TRBV27; abundance: many; j_gene: TRBJ1-2; len: 10; CDR3aa: CARQGYGYTF; CDR3nt: TGTGCCAGACAGGGGTATGGCTACACCTTC
d_gene: -; v_gene: TRBV2; abundance: many; j_gene: TRBJ2-5; len: 11; CDR3aa: CASSDKETQYF; CDR3nt: TGTGCCAGCAGTGATAAGGAGACCCAGTACTTC
d_gene: -; v_gene: TRBV3-1; abundance: many; j_gene: TRBJ2-2; len: 14; CDR3aa: CASSQGRSTGELFF; CDR3nt: TGTGCCAGCAGCCAAGGAAGGAGCACCGGGGAGCTGTTTTTT
d_gene: TRBD1; v_gene: TRBV6-5; abundance: few; j_gene: TRBJ1-2; len: 14; CDR3aa: CASSYGQGALGYTF; CDR3nt: TGTGCCAGCAGTTACGGACAGGGGGCTTTGGGCTACACCTTC
d_gene: -; v_gene: TRBV5-1; abundance: many; j_gene: TRBJ2-7; len: 14; CDR3aa: CASRTTGLTYEQYF; CDR3nt: TGCGCCAGCAGAACTACAGGGCTAACCTACGAGCAGTACTTC
d_gene: -; v_gene: TRBV7-2; abundance: many; j_gene: TRBJ1-1; len: 14; CDR3aa: CASSLTGSSVEAFF; CDR3nt: TGTGCCAGCAGCTTAACGGGATCGAGCGTTGAAGCTTTCTTT
d_gene: -; v_gene: TRBV7-9; abundance: few; j_gene: TRBJ1-5; len: 15; CDR3aa: CASSLLGQGNQPQHF; CDR3nt: TGTGCCAGCAGCTTACTGGGGCAGGGCAATCAGCCCCAGCATTTT
d_gene: -; v_gene: TRBV7-9; abundance: -; j_gene: TRBJ1-2; len: 14; CDR3aa: CASSLADSLYGYTF; CDR3nt: TGTGCCAGCAGCTTAGCCGACAGTCTATATGGCTACACCTTC
d_gene: TRBD1; v_gene: TRBV29-1; abundance: many; j_gene: TRBJ2-3; len: 15; CDR3aa: CSVTTQGAQPDTQYF; CDR3nt: TGCAGCGTGACCACACAGGGGGCGCAGCCAGATACGCAGTATTTT
d_gene: TRBD1; v_gene: TRBV20-1; abundance: -; j_gene: TRBJ1-6; len: 15; CDR3aa: CSASESQGATRPLHF; CDR3nt: TGCAGTGCTAGTGAGTCACAGGGGGCGACGCGACCCCTCCACTTT
d_gene: -; v_gene: TRBV7-3; abundance: few; j_gene: TRBJ1-6; len: 16; CDR3aa: CASSLFGSSYNSPLHF; CDR3nt: TGTGCCAGCAGCTTATTCGGCAGCTCCTATAATTCACCCCTCCACTTT
d_gene: -; v_gene: TRBV20-1; abundance: -; j_gene: TRBJ2-3; len: 13; CDR3aa: CSAEPPGTVTQYF; CDR3nt: TGCAGTGCTGAGCCCCCGGGCACAGTTACGCAGTATTTT
d_gene: -; v_gene: TRBV20-1; abundance: few; j_gene: TRBJ2-3; len: 13; CDR3aa: CSGRAPFTDTQYF; CDR3nt: TGCAGTGGGCGGGCCCCATTCACAGATACGCAGTATTTT
d_gene: -; v_gene: TRBV4-2; abundance: few; j_gene: TRBJ1-2; len: 13; CDR3aa: CASSHLQGYGYTF; CDR3nt: TGTGCCAGCAGCCATTTACAGGGATATGGCTACACCTTC
d_gene: -; v_gene: TRBV7-9; abundance: few; j_gene: TRBJ2-7; len: 17; CDR3aa: CASSFLAGTQAKGEQYF; CDR3nt: TGTGCCAGCAGCTTCCTGGCCGGGACGCAGGCAAAAGGCGAGCAGTACTTC
d_gene: -; v_gene: TRBV20-1; abundance: few; j_gene: TRBJ1-2; len: 15; CDR3aa: CSARDGGTTIYGYTF; CDR3nt: TGCAGTGCTAGAGATGGTGGAACTACAATTTATGGCTACACCTTC
d_gene: -; v_gene: TRBV5-1; abundance: few; j_gene: TRBJ2-2; len: 15; CDR3aa: CASSLALMNTGELFF; CDR3nt: TGCGCCAGCAGCTTGGCGCTTATGAACACCGGGGAGCTGTTTTTT
d_gene: -; v_gene: TRBV5-6; abundance: many; j_gene: TRBJ2-3; len: 14; CDR3aa: CASSSTRATDTQYF; CDR3nt: TGTGCCAGCAGCTCCACAAGGGCCACAGATACGCAGTATTTT
d_gene: -; v_gene: TRBV6-2/TRBV6-3; abundance: many; j_gene: TRBJ1-5; len: 17; CDR3aa: CASSYPSWEGQIPPQHF; CDR3nt: TGTGCCAGCAGTTACCCTTCATGGGAGGGTCAGATTCCGCCCCAGCATTTT
d_gene: TRBD2; v_gene: TRBV2; abundance: many; j_gene: TRBJ2-1; len: 15; CDR3aa: CASAAQAGGYNEQFF; CDR3nt: TGTGCCAGCGCGGCCCAGGCGGGGGGCTACAATGAGCAGTTCTTC
d_gene: -; v_gene: TRBV6-5; abundance: few; j_gene: TRBJ1-5; len: 16; CDR3aa: CASSYSFTNSNQPQHF; CDR3nt: TGTGCCAGCAGTTACTCGTTTACAAATAGCAATCAGCCCCAGCATTTT
d_gene: -; v_gene: TRBV9; abundance: -; j_gene: TRBJ2-3; len: 17; CDR3aa: CASSNQMGGDSTDTQYF; CDR3nt: TGTGCCAGCAGCAACCAGATGGGGGGCGATAGCACAGATACGCAGTATTTT
d_gene: TRBD1; v_gene: TRBV29-1; abundance: few; j_gene: TRBJ1-2; len: 13; CDR3aa: CSVERDRTYGYTF; CDR3nt: TGCAGCGTTGAAAGGGACAGGACCTATGGCTACACCTTC
d_gene: -; v_gene: TRBV7-2; abundance: many; j_gene: TRBJ2-1; len: 16; CDR3aa: CASSLEFPGAGGEQFF; CDR3nt: TGTGCCAGCAGCTTAGAGTTTCCGGGGGCGGGCGGTGAGCAGTTCTTC
d_gene: TRBD2; v_gene: TRBV7-6; abundance: few; j_gene: TRBJ2-1; len: 18; CDR3aa: CASSLAGGLAGGYNEQFF; CDR3nt: TGTGCCAGCAGCTTAGCCGGCGGGCTAGCGGGGGGCTACAATGAGCAGTTCTTC
d_gene: -; v_gene: TRBV5-1; abundance: many; j_gene: TRBJ2-1; len: 12; CDR3aa: CASNALGSEQFF; CDR3nt: TGCGCCAGCAACGCGCTCGGGAGTGAGCAGTTCTTC
d_gene: -; v_gene: TRBV5-4; abundance: few; j_gene: TRBJ1-4; len: 15; CDR3aa: CASSWGRSTNEKLFF; CDR3nt: TGTGCCAGCAGTTGGGGGCGATCAACTAATGAAAAACTGTTTTTT
d_gene: TRBD1; v_gene: TRBV27; abundance: many; j_gene: TRBJ1-1; len: 15; CDR3aa: CASSRTGGINTEAFF; CDR3nt: TGTGCCAGCAGTAGAACAGGGGGGATTAACACTGAAGCTTTCTTT
d_gene: TRBD2; v_gene: TRBV12-3/TRBV12-4; abundance: -; j_gene: TRBJ2-5; len: 16; CDR3aa: CASTPGTSGHRETQYF; CDR3nt: TGTGCCAGCACCCCCGGGACTAGCGGGCATCGAGAGACCCAGTACTTC
d_gene: -; v_gene: TRBV5-6; abundance: few; j_gene: TRBJ1-2; len: 13; CDR3aa: CASSLGQFYGYTF; CDR3nt: TGTGCCAGCAGCCTCGGACAGTTCTATGGCTACACCTTC
d_gene: -; v_gene: TRBV25-1; abundance: -; j_gene: TRBJ1-1; len: 15; CDR3aa: CASTGPNRVNTEAFF; CDR3nt: TGTGCCAGCACCGGGCCCAACCGAGTGAACACTGAAGCTTTCTTT
d_gene: TRBD2; v_gene: TRBV28; abundance: few; j_gene: TRBJ2-5; len: 18; CDR3aa: CASSLDVRIRGGLETQYF; CDR3nt: TGTGCCAGCAGTTTAGACGTACGGATTCGGGGGGGCCTTGAGACCCAGTACTTC
d_gene: -; v_gene: TRBV6-2/TRBV6-3; abundance: -; j_gene: TRBJ1-6; len: 15; CDR3aa: CASTEESSYNSPLHF; CDR3nt: TGTGCCAGCACCGAGGAGAGCTCCTATAATTCACCCCTCCACTTT
d_gene: -; v_gene: TRBV5-1; abundance: few; j_gene: TRBJ2-5; len: 14; CDR3aa: CATNRGTTQETQYF; CDR3nt: TGCGCCACCAATAGGGGGACTACCCAAGAGACCCAGTACTTC
d_gene: -; v_gene: TRBV4-1; abundance: few; j_gene: TRBJ2-2; len: 14; CDR3aa: CASSQVSGSGELFF; CDR3nt: TGCGCCAGCAGCCAAGTTTCAGGGTCCGGGGAGCTGTTTTTT
d_gene: TRBD2; v_gene: TRBV4-3; abundance: few; j_gene: TRBJ2-3; len: 17; CDR3aa: CASSQAGLAASTDTQYF; CDR3nt: TGCGCCAGCAGCCAAGCCGGACTAGCGGCCAGCACAGATACGCAGTATTTT
d_gene: -; v_gene: TRBV29-1; abundance: -; j_gene: TRBJ1-1; len: 13; CDR3aa: CSVELRMNTEAFF; CDR3nt: TGCAGCGTTGAACTGCGTATGAACACTGAAGCTTTCTTT
d_gene: -; v_gene: TRBV7-9; abundance: -; j_gene: TRBJ2-5; len: 15; CDR3aa: CASSPNGTYQETQYF; CDR3nt: TGTGCCAGCAGTCCTAATGGCACGTACCAAGAGACCCAGTACTTC